Sequencing of this T cell receptor beta chain was carried out in a study of sequential checkpoint blockade in melanoma. The overall study: Maintenance nivolumab came after either treatment sequence.

Some clones are missing from TCRdb's copy, which holds only in-frame ones; the method was immunoSEQ multiplex PCR. The sample consists of some 35,000 clones, approximately 90% of them appearing once. Trimming left V 5 bases short and J 1 base short, with 12 bases between. The germline V gene encodes CDR1 LNHNV and CDR2 YYDKDF (reference sequence). The CDR3 covers 15 residues. Treatment defined: randomized to nivolumab then ipilimumab (arm A) or the reverse (arm B). Sorted cells were live CD3+CD8+, lacking CD19 and CD56, from PBMCs. This material consisted of CD8+ T cells sorted from blood (inferred from file names), taken from a patient given nivolumab and ipilimumab in sequence. V usage is TRBV15 and J usage is TRBJ1-5, with D possibly being TRBD1 (6 bases). The sequence came from a human donor with melanoma. CDR3 bases: TGTGCCACCAGCGGGATGGACAGCAGCAATCAGCCCCAGCATTTT. Translation gives CATSGMDSSNQPQHF.